What follows are 27 T cell receptor beta chains derived from one specimen sequenced in a study of blood T cell repertoires in COVID-19. Assay used: immunoSEQ multiplex PCR; TCRdb lists only in-frame clones, some missing. The sample has 330,000 or so clones, around 90% seen once. Material: peripheral blood. These receptors were taken from a young man with COVID-19, enrolled during active disease.

The chain carries TRBV25-1 and TRBJ2-1; D is unresolved. Per germline, CDR1 MGHDK and CDR2 SYGVNS. Trimming cost V 3 bases and J 0 bases, with 6 bases left between them. The CDR3 runs 14 residues. Here the CDR3 reads CASSDPSSYNEQFF. In nucleotides, the CDR3 is TGTGCCAGCAGTGACCCGAGCTCCTACAATGAGCAGTTCTTC.

The chain uses TRBV30 and TRBJ2-2, with a tentative D call TRBD2 (5 bases). Trimming shortened V by 8 bases and J by 1 base, and 11 bases separated the two germline ends. CDR1 and CDR2 from the germline V gene are GTSNPN and SVGIG (reference sequence). The CDR3 loop spans 13 amino acids. CDR3 DNA: TGTGCCGGCCCTCGGGGGAACACCGGGGAGCTGTTTTTT. Amino acid sequence: CAGPRGNTGELFF.

This clone has just a few counts. This rearrangement joins TRBV3-1 (or the pseudogene TRBV3-2) to TRBJ1-1, with D unresolved. Germline-derived CDR1 and CDR2 are LGHDT and YNNKEL (reference sequence). The V end lost 1 base, the J end lost 1 base, and 13 bases lay between the germline ends. This CDR3 region has 16 residues. The CDR3 sequence: CASSQARGAENTEAFF. CDR3 nucleotides: TGTGCCAGCAGCCAAGCCCGGGGTGCGGAGAACACTGAAGCTTTCTTT.

This rearrangement joins TRBV19 to TRBJ2-3; no clear D gene. Germline CDR1 LNHDA, CDR2 SQIVND (reference sequence). The length of the CDR3 is 14 residues. V was cut by 4 bases and J by 1 base, with 9 bases left in between. DNA of the CDR3: TGTGCCAGTAGTACCCTTCGAGGCACAGATACGCAGTATTTT. Protein: CASSTLRGTDTQYF. Looking up the rest from reference TRBV19 and TRBJ2-3 gives the full variable domain: DGGITQSPKYLFRKEGQNVTLSCEQNLNHDAMYWYRQDPGQGLRLIYYSQIVNDFQKGDIAEGYSVSREKKESFPLTVTSAQKNPTAFYLCASSTLRGTDTQYFGPGTRLTVL.

The chain recombines TRBV6-1 with TRBJ2-5; 7 bases line up with TRBD1. The length of the CDR3 is 14 residues. Germline-derived CDR1 and CDR2 are MNHNS and SASEGT. With V trimmed by 0 bases and J by 2 bases, 0 bases remained unmatched. The DNA for the CDR3 is TGTGCCAGCAGTGAAGCGGGACAGCAAGAGACCCAGTACTTC. Its protein is CASSEAGQQETQYF.

The chain uses TRBV19 and TRBJ2-1, with TRBD2 matching 8 bases. Germline V gene lookup returns CDR1 LNHDA and CDR2 SQIVND (reference sequence). This CDR3 is 16 amino acids long. V was pared by 6 bases and J by 2 bases, with 9 bases of the junction left unmatched. CDR3 DNA sequence: TGTGCCAGTAGGAACCGTATTAGCGGGGCCTACAATGAGCAGTTCTTC. This encodes CASRNRISGAYNEQFF.

The chain couples TRBV7-2 to TRBJ2-1; D is perhaps TRBD1 (5 bases). Trimming pared 5 bases from V and 1 base from J, leaving 9 bases between. The germline V gene encodes CDR1 SGHTA and CDR2 FQGNSA. This CDR3 region has 14 residues. The CDR3 DNA reads as TGTGCCAGCAGCCCCAGGGTATCCTACAATGAGCAGTTCTTC. It translates to CASSPRVSYNEQFF.

J is TRBJ2-7 and V is TRBV27; D unresolved. The length of the CDR3 is 14 residues. V lost 6 bases to trimming and J lost 0 bases, with 12 bases between them. The germline gives CDR1 MNHEY, CDR2 SMNVEV (reference sequence). Here the CDR3 DNA reads TGTGCCAGCAGCCCCGATTCTATCTCCTACGAGCAGTACTTC. It is translated as CASSPDSISYEQYF.

The chain uses TRBV11-1 and TRBJ2-5, with 7 bases aligning to TRBD1. The CDR3 totals 16 residues. V lost 5 bases to trimming and J lost 0 bases; unmatched junction nucleotides: 9. CDR1 is SGHAT, CDR2 FQDESV, per germline (reference sequence). CDR3 in amino acids: CASSPRMGTDQETQYF. DNA for the CDR3: TGTGCCAGCAGCCCCCGCATGGGGACAGACCAAGAGACCCAGTACTTC.

There are a few counts of this clone. J is TRBJ1-5 and V is TRBV6-6, with no clear D. CDR1 MNHNY and CDR2 SVGAGI come from the germline V gene (reference sequence). The CDR3 spans 16 residues. The V end lost 6 bases, the J end lost 5 bases, and 20 bases lay between the germline ends. CDR3 in amino acids: CASSAAPGPRYQPQHF. Here the CDR3 DNA reads TGTGCCAGCAGCGCCGCCCCAGGCCCCCGGTATCAGCCCCAGCATTTT.

This clone was seen only once. The V and J genes are TRBV10-3 and TRBJ2-3, with 12 bases that match TRBD1. Losses at the gene ends were 4 bases for V and 3 bases for J; bases not matched to a gene: 2. Germline CDR1 ENHRY, CDR2 SYGVKD. The CDR3 has 15 residues. The CDR3 DNA reads TGTGCCATCAGTGTGGGACAGGGGGCAACAGATACGCAGTATTTT. As protein: CAISVGQGATDTQYF.

V usage is TRBV29-1 and J usage is TRBJ1-2, with TRBD1 matching 8 bases. Germline V gene lookup returns CDR1 SQVTM and CDR2 ANQGSEA. The CDR3 consists of 13 residues. The trim removed 7 bases at V and 4 bases at J, leaving 8 bases unmatched. CDR3 sequence reads: CSAPDRDGYGYTF. The CDR3 nucleotides read TGCAGCGCTCCGGACAGGGATGGCTATGGCTACACCTTC.

The chain carries TRBV6-5 and TRBJ2-3, with TRBD1 matching 11 bases. Germline loops: CDR1 MNHEY, CDR2 SVGAGI. After removal of 6 bases from V and 6 bases from J, the junction contained 5 bases not matched to a gene. The CDR3 length is 14 residues. CDR3 coding DNA: TGTGCCAGCAGCCTGGGACAGGGGGTTGATACGCAGTATTTT. Its translation is CASSLGQGVDTQYF.

This clone was observed at least ten times. J is TRBJ2-2 and V is TRBV6-5, with D hard to call. This CDR3 is built from 14 residues. Between the trimmed V and J ends, which lost 4 bases and 1 base, there was a span of 7 bases. Germline V lookup: CDR1 MNHEY, CDR2 SVGAGI. The CDR3 DNA is TGTGCCAGCAGTTGGGCAGAGAACACCGGGGAGCTGTTTTTT. This encodes CASSWAENTGELFF.

The genes are TRBV5-1 and TRBJ1-1; D possibly corresponds to TRBD1 (6 bases). The V end was cut by 3 bases, the J end by 1 base, with 16 bases between. Germline V CDR1 and CDR2: SGHRS, YFSETQ. The CDR3 totals 16 residues. CDR3 sequence reads: CASSSRHRVGNTEAFF. In nucleotides, the CDR3 is TGCGCCAGCAGCTCGCGCCACAGGGTTGGGAACACTGAAGCTTTCTTT.

V is TRBV7-2 and J is TRBJ1-6, with unresolved D. The CDR3 runs to 18 residues. Germline CDR1 and CDR2: SGHTA and FQGNSA. V lost 2 bases and J 0 bases, leaving 14 bases between the germline ends. The chain's CDR3 is CASSLSSGRSSYNSPLHF. In DNA, the CDR3 is TGTGCCAGCAGCTTATCTAGTGGAAGGAGCTCCTATAATTCACCCCTCCACTTT.

This chain connects TRBV6-6 to TRBJ1-2, with D hard to call. V was shortened by 6 bases and J by 0 bases, with 14 bases between the two germline ends. This CDR3 has 15 amino acids. Germline V gene lookup returns CDR1 MNHNY and CDR2 SVGAGI (reference sequence). CDR3 in amino acids: CASSQRQTSNYGYTF. DNA for the CDR3: TGTGCCAGCAGCCAGCGGCAGACCTCTAACTATGGCTACACCTTC.

This clone was recorded only once. The chain joins TRBV29-1 to TRBJ2-5, with 7 nucleotides matching TRBD2. V gave up 7 bases and J gave up 2 bases; unmatched junction bases: 10. The CDR3 length is 14 residues. Germline values: CDR1 SQVTM, CDR2 ANQGSEA. For the CDR3, the DNA is TGCAGCGCTAGTACCCGACTAGCTCAAGAGACCCAGTACTTC. Amino acid sequence: CSASTRLAQETQYF.

The chain uses TRBV2 and TRBJ2-3, with a weak D call TRBD1 (6 bases). The CDR3 has 14 amino acids. The V gene lost 6 bases and the J gene lost 5 bases, with 15 bases spanning the gap. The V gene's germline CDR1 is SNHLY and CDR2 FYNNEI. The CDR3 bases are TGTGCCAGCAGGGCCCTAGGGGGAGTAGATACGCAGTATTTT. This translates into CASRALGGVDTQYF. Full variable domain (rest looked up from reference TRBV2 and TRBJ2-3): EPEVTQTPSHQVTQMGQEVILRCVPISNHLYFYWYRQILGQKVEFLVSFYNNEISEKSEIFDDQFSVERPDGSNFTLKIRSTKLEDSAMYFCASRALGGVDTQYFGPGTRLTVL.

The CDR3 spells CASSPGTGVAYEQYF. CDR3 nucleotide sequence: TGTGCCAGCAGTCCCGGGACAGGGGTGGCCTACGAGCAGTACTTC. This chain uses TRBV6-5 with TRBJ2-7; TRBD1 aligns across 10 bases. The V gene end was trimmed by 5 bases and the J gene end by 2 bases; junction bases not matched to a gene: 6. CDR3 length equals 15 residues. Germline-derived CDR1 and CDR2 are MNHEY and SVGAGI.

This chain uses TRBV7-2 with TRBJ1-1; TRBD1 is a possible D gene (6 bases). The CDR3 length is 18 residues. Germline-derived CDR1 and CDR2 are SGHTA and FQGNSA. Trimming took 3 bases from V and 6 from J, leaving 26 bases between them. The DNA for the CDR3 is TGTGCCAGCAGCTTCGCCACCGGGACAAACTGGGTTGCCCCTGAAGCTTTCTTT. Protein product: CASSFATGTNWVAPEAFF. Full variable domain (outside the CDR3, taken from reference TRBV7-2 and TRBJ1-1): GAGVSQSPSNKVTEKGKDVELRCDPISGHTALYWYRQSLGQGLEFLIYFQGNSAPDKSGLPSDRFSAERTGGSVSTLTIQRTQQEDSAVYLCASSFATGTNWVAPEAFFGQGTRLTVV.

V usage is TRBV10-3 and J usage is TRBJ1-2, with D unclear. V was trimmed by 4 bases and J by 4 bases, leaving 7 bases between them. CDR1 and CDR2 from the germline V gene are ENHRY and SYGVKD. CDR3 length: 12 residues. CDR3 DNA sequence: TGTGCCATCAGTGCGGAGGGCTATGGCTACACCTTC. Translation: CAISAEGYGYTF.

V is TRBV18 and J is TRBJ1-2; D is unresolved. The CDR3 is 14 amino acids. The V gene lost 0 bases and the J gene lost 6 bases, with 11 bases spanning the gap. The V gene's germline CDR1 is KGHSH and CDR2 LQKENI. CDR3 sequence reads: CASSPPSIRDGYTF. CDR3 bases: TGTGCCAGCTCACCACCGAGTATCCGGGATGGCTACACCTTC. Supplemented by reference TRBV18 and TRBJ1-2, the full variable domain reads NAGVMQNPRHLVRRRGQEARLRCSPMKGHSHVYWYRQLPEEGLKFMVYLQKENIIDESGMPKERFSAEFPKEGPSILRIQQVVRGDSAAYFCASSPPSIRDGYTFGSGTRLTVV.

Here the CDR3 DNA reads TGTGCCAGCAGCGTAACTAGCGAATCCCTCGAGCAGTACTTC. Translated, it gives CASSVTSESLEQYF. The J gene is TRBJ2-7, the V gene TRBV9, with 7 bases lining up with TRBD2. Germline V gene data show CDR1 as SGDLS and CDR2 as YYNGEE. Losses at the gene ends were 1 base for V and 6 bases for J; bases not matched to a gene: 7. This CDR3 contains 14 residues.

V and J are TRBV9 and TRBJ1-1; TRBD1 matches at 9 bases. Trimming removed 4 bases from V and 4 bases from J; junction bases left unmatched: 8. CDR1 is SGDLS, CDR2 YYNGEE, per germline. The CDR3 totals 15 residues. The CDR3 spells CASSLQGARSTEAFF. The CDR3 region has the DNA TGTGCCAGCAGCCTACAGGGGGCGCGGTCCACTGAAGCTTTCTTT.

The chain has TRBV6-5 and TRBJ2-1; 8 bases match TRBD2. V dropped 2 bases and J dropped 4; count of bases not matched to a gene: 7. The CDR3 sequence is 16 residues long. CDR1 and CDR2 from the germline V gene are MNHEY and SVGAGI. CDR3 loop: CASSYALAGPYNEQFF. The CDR3, as DNA: TGTGCCAGCAGTTACGCGCTAGCGGGCCCTTACAATGAGCAGTTCTTC.

The sample holds one count of this clone. V and J are TRBV5-4 and TRBJ1-1; D is possibly TRBD1 (5 bases). The ends were cut back, 0 bases at V and 1 base at J, with 7 bases in the middle. From germline, CDR1 is SGHNT and CDR2 YYREEE (reference sequence). This CDR3 has 14 residues. In DNA form, the CDR3 reads TGTGCCAGCAGCTTGGAGACAGCGAACACTGAAGCTTTCTTT. Translating gives CASSLETANTEAFF.